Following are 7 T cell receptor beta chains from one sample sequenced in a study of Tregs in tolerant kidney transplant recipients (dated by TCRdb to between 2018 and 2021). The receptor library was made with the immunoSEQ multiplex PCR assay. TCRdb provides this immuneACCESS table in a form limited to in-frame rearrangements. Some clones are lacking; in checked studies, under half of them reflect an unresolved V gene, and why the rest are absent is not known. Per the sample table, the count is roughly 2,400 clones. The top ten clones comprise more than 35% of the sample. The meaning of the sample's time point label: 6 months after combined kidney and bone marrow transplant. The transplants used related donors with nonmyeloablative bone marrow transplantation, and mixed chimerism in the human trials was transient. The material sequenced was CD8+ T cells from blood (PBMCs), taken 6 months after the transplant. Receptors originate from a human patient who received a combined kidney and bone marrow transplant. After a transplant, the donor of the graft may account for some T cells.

CDR3 DNA (partial): TGTGCCTGGAGCCAAGATTTAGTTCAGCCC. This translates into CAWSQDLVQP. The whole CDR3 is CAWSQDLVQPQHF. The chain carries TRBV30 and TRBJ1-5; D ambiguous. The sequenced fragment ends 3 residues before the CDR3 boundary, so the rest is inferred from the germline J gene. CDR1 GTSNPN and CDR2 SVGIG come from the germline V gene (reference sequence). The CDR3 is 13 amino acids. V dropped 3 bases and J dropped 6 bases, with 12 bases sitting between them.

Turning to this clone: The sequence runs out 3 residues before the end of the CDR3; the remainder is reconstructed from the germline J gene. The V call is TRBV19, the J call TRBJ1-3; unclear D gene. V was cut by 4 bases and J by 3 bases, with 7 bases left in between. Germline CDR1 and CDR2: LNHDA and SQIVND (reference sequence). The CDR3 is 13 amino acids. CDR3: CASSTGDGNTIYF. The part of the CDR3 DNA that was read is TGTGCCAGTAGTACAGGAGATGGAAACACC.

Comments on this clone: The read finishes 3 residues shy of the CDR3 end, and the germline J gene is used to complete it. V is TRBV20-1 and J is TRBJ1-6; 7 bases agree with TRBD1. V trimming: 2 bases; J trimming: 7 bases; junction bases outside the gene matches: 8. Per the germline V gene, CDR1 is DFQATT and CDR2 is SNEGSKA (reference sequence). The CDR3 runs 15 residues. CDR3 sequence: CSARSPGTANSPLHF. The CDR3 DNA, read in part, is TGCAGTGCTAGAAGCCCGGGGACAGCAAATTCACCC.

CDR3 loop: CASSSGTGGGEQFF. CDR3 DNA (partial): TGTGCCAGCAGCTCCGGGACAGGGGGGGGTGAG. The chain is built from TRBV7-9 and TRBJ2-1, with TRBD1 identical over 11 bases. The sequenced fragment ends 3 residues before the CDR3 boundary, so the rest is inferred from the germline J gene. Germline V gene data show CDR1 as SEHNR and CDR2 as FQNEAQ (reference sequence). This CDR3 region has 14 residues. J lost 9 bases, V lost 4 bases, and 5 bases had no gene match.

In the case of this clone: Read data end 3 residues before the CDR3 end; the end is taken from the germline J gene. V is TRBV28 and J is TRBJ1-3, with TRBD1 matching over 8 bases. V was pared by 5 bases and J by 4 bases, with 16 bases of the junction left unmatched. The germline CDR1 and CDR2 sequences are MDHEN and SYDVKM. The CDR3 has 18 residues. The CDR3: CASSLSPPQDRAGNTIYF. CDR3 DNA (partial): TGTGCCAGCAGTCTCTCACCCCCACAGGACAGGGCCGGAAACACC.

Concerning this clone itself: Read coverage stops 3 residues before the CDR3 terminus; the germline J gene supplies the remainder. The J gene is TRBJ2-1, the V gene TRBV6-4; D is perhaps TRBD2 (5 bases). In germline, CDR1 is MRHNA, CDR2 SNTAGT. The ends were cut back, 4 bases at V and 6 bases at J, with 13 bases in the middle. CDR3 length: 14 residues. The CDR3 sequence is CASSGNSEGNEQFF. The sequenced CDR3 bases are TGTGCCAGCAGTGGGAATTCCGAGGGCAATGAG.

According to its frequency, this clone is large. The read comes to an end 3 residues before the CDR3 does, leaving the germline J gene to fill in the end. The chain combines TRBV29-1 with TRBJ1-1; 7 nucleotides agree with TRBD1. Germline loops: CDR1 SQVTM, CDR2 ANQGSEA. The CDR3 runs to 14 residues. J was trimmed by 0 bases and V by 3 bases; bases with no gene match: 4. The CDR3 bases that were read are TGCAGCGTTGACCTGGACAGGTTGAACACTGAA. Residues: CSVDLDRLNTE. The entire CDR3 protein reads CSVDLDRLNTEAFF.